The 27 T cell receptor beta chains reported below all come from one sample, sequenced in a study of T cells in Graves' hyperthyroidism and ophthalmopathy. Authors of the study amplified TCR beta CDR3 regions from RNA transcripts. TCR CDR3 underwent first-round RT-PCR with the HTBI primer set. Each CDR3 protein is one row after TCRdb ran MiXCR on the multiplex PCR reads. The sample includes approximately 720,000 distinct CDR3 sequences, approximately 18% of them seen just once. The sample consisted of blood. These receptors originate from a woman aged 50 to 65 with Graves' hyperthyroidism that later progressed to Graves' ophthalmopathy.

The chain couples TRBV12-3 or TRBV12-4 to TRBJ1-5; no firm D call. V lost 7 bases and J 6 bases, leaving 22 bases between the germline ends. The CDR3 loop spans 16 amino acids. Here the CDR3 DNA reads TGTGCCAGCAACAACCAGGAGGTAGGGAGAGGTCAGCCCCAGCATTTT. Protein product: CASNNQEVGRGQPQHF.

The CDR3 protein is CSASGQFVVYNEQFF. The CDR3 region has the DNA TGCAGTGCTAGCGGACAGTTCGTTGTCTACAATGAGCAGTTCTTC. The chain uses TRBV20-1 and TRBJ2-1; possible D gene TRBD1, 6 bases. Germline lookup yields CDR1 DFQATT and CDR2 SNEGSKA (reference sequence). Deletions cut 3 bases from V and 3 bases from J, with 15 bases between. The CDR3 covers 15 residues.

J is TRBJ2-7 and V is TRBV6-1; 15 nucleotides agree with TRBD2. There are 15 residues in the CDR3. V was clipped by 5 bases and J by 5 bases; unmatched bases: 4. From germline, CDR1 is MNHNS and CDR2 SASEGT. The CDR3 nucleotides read TGTGCCAGCAGTTTTTGGACTAGCGGGGGGGACGAGCAGTACTTC. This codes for CASSFWTSGGDEQYF.

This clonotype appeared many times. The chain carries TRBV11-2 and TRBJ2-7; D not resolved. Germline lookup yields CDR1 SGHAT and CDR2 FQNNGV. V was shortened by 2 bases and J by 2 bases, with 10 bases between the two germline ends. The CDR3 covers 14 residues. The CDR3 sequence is CASSLIKPTYEQYF. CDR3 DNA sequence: TGTGCCAGCAGCTTAATTAAACCGACCTACGAGCAGTACTTC.

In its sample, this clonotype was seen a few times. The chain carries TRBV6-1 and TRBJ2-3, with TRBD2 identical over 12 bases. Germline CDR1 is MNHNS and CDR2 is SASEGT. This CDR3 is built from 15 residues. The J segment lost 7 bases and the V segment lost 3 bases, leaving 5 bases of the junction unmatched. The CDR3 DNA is TGTGCCAGCAGTGAGCCTAGCGGGGGGGCCAATACGCAGTATTTT. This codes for CASSEPSGGANTQYF.

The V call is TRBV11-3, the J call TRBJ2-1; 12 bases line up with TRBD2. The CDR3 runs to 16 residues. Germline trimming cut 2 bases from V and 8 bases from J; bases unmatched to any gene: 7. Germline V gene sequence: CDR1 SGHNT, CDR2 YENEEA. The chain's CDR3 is CASSLTASGGVDEQFF. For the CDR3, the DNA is TGTGCCAGCAGCTTAACGGCTAGCGGGGGGGTCGATGAGCAGTTCTTC. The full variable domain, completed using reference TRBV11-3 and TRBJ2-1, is EAGVVQSPRYKIIEKKQPVAFWCNPISGHNTLYWYLQNLGQGPELLIRYENEEAVDDSQLPKDRFSAERLKGVDSTLKIQPAELGDSAVYLCASSLTASGGVDEQFFGPGTRLTVL.

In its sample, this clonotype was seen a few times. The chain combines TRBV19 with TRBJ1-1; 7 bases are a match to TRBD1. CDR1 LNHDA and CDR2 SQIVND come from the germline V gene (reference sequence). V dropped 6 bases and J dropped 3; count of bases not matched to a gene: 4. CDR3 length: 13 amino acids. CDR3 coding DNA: TGTGCCAGTAGGATCGACAGGGACACTGAAGCTTTCTTT. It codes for CASRIDRDTEAFF.

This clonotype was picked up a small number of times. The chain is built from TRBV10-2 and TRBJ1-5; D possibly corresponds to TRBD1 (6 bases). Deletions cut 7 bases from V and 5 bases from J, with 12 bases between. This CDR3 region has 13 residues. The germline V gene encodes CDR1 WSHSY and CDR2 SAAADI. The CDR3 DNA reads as TGCGCCAGCACAGAAGGGGGTTATCAGCCCCAGCATTTT. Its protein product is CASTEGGYQPQHF.

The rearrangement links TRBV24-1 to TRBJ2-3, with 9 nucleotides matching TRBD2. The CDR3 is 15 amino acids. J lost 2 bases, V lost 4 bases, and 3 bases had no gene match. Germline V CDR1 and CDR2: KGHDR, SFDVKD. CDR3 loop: CATSDPSGNTDTQYF. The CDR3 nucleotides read TGTGCCACCAGTGACCCTAGCGGGAACACAGATACGCAGTATTTT.

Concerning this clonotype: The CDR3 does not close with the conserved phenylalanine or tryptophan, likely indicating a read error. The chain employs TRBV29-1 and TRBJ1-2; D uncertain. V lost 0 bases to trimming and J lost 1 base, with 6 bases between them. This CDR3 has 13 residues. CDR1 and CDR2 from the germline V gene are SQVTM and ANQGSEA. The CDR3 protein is CSVEEYSNYGYTL. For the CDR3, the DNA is TGCAGCGTTGAAGAGTACAGTAACTATGGCTACACCCTC.

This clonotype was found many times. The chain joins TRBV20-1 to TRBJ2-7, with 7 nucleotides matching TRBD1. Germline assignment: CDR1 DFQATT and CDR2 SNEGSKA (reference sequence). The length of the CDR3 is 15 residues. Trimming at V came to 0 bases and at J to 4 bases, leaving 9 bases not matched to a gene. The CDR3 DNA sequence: TGCAGTGCTAGAGAGGGACAGTACCCTCCTTACGAGCAGTACTTC. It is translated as CSAREGQYPPYEQYF.

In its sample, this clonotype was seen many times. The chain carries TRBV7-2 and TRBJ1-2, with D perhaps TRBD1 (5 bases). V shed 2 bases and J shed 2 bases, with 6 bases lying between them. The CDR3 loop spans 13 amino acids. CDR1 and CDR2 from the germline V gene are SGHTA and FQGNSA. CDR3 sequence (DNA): TGTGCCAGCAGCTTAAGACAGAACTATGGCTACACCTTC. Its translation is CASSLRQNYGYTF.

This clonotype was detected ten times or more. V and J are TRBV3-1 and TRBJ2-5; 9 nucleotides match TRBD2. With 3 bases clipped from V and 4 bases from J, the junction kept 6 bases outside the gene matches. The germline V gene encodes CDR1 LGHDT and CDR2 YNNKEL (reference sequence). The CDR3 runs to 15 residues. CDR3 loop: CASSHLAGGPETQYF. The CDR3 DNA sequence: TGTGCCAGCAGCCACCTTGCGGGGGGGCCAGAGACCCAGTACTTC.

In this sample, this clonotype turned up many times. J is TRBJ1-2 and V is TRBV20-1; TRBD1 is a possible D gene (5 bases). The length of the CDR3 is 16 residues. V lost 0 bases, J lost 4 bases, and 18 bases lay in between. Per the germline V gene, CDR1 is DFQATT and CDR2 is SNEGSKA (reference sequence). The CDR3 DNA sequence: TGCAGTGCTAGAGATTTATCTCCAGGGTCTAGCTATGGCTACACCTTC. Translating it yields CSARDLSPGSSYGYTF.

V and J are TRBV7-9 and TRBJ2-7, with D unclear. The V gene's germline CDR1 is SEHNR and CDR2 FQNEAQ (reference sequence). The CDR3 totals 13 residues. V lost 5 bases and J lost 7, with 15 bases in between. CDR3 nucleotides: TGTGCCAGCAGCCCAACCACCCTGGGAGAGCAGTACTTC. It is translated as CASSPTTLGEQYF.

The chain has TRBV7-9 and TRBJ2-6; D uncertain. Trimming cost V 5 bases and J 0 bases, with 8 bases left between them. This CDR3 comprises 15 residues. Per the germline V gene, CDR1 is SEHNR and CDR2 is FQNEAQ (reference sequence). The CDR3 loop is CASSLQNSGANVLTF. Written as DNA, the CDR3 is TGTGCCAGCAGCCTACAAAACTCTGGGGCCAACGTCCTGACTTTC.

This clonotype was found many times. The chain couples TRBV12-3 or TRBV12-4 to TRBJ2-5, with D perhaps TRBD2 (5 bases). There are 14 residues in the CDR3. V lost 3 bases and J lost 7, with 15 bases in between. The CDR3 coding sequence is TGTGCCAGCAGTTTCTCGGTCGGGGATGGGACCCAGTACTTC. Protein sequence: CASSFSVGDGTQYF.

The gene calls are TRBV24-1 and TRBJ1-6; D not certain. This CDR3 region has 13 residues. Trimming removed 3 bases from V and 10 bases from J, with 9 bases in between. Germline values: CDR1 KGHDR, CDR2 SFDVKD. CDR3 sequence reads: CATSDRGRSPLHF. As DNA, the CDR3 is TGTGCCACCAGTGATCGAGGGAGGTCACCCCTCCACTTT.

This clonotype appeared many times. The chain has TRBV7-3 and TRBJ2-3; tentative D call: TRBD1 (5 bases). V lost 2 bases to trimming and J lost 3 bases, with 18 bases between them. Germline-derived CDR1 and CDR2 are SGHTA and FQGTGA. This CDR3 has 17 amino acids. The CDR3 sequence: CASSLGLGRERTDTQYF. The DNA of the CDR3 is TGTGCCAGCAGCTTAGGCTTGGGCAGGGAAAGGACAGATACGCAGTATTTT. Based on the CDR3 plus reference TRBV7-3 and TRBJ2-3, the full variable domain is GAGVSQTPSNKVTEKGKYVELRCDPISGHTALYWYRQSLGQGPEFLIYFQGTGAADDSGLPNDRFFAVRPEGSVSTLKIQRTERGDSAVYLCASSLGLGRERTDTQYFGPGTRLTVL.

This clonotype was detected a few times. The CDR3 nucleotides read TGTGCCAGCAGCTTAGAAGCGGTCAGGGTCTATGGCTACACCTTC. Protein sequence: CASSLEAVRVYGYTF. The chain employs TRBV7-9 and TRBJ1-2, with D perhaps matching TRBD1 (5 bases). V shed 1 base and J shed 4 bases, with 13 bases lying between them. Germline V CDR1 and CDR2: SEHNR, FQNEAQ (reference sequence). CDR3 length: 15 amino acids.

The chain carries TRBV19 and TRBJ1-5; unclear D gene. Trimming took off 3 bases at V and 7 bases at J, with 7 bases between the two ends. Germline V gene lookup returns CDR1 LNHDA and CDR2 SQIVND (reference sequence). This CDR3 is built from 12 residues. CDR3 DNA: TGTGCCAGTAGTATCGAGGTCCAGCCCCAGCATTTT. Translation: CASSIEVQPQHF.

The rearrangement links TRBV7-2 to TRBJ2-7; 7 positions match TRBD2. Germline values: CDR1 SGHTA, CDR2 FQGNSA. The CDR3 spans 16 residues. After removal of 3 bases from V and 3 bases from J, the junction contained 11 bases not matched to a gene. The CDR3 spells CASSLPLRGRGYEQYF. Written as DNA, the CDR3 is TGTGCCAGCAGCTTGCCCTTACGCGGGAGAGGCTACGAGCAGTACTTC.

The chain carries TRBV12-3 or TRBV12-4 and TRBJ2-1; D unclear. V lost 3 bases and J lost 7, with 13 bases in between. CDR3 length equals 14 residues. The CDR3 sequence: CASSFVGVSNEQFF. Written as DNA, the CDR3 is TGTGCCAGCAGTTTTGTTGGGGTTTCAAATGAGCAGTTCTTC.

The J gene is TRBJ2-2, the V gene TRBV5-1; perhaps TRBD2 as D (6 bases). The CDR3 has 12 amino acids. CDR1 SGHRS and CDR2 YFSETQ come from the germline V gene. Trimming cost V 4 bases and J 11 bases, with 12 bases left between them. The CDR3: CASSLPGDELFF. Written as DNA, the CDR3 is TGCGCCAGCAGCCTCCCGGGGGATGAGCTGTTTTTT.

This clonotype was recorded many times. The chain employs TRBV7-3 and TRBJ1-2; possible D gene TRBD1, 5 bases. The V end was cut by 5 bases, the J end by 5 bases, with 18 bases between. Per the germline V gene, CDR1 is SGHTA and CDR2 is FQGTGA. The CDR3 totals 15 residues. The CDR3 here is CASSPFPGIDYGYTF. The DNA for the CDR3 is TGTGCCAGCAGCCCCTTTCCAGGGATTGATTATGGCTACACCTTC.

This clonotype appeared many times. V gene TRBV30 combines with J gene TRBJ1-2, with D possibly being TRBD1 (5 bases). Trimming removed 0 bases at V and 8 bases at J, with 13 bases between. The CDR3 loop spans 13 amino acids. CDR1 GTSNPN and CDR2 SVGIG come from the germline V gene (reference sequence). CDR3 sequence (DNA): TGTGCCTGGAGTGTCGGTAGGGGTGGAGGCTACACCTTC. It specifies CAWSVGRGGGYTF.

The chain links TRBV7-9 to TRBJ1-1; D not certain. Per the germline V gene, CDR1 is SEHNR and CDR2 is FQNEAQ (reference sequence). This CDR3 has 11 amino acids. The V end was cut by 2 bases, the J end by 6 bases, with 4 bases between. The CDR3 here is CASSLHAEAFF. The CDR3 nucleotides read TGTGCCAGCAGCTTACACGCTGAAGCTTTCTTT.